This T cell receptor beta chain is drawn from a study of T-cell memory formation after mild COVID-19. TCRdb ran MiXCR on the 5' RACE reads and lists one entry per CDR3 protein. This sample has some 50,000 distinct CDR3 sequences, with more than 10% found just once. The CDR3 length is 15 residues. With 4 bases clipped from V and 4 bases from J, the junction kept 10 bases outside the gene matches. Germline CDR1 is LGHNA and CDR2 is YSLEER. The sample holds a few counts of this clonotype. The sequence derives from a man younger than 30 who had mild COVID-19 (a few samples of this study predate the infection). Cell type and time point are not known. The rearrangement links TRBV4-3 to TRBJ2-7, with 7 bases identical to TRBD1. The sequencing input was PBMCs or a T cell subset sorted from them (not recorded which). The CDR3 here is CASSRDRSESYEQYF. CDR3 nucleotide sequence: TGCGCCAGCAGCCGGGACAGATCAGAATCGTACGAGCAGTACTTC.